A single sample is the source of the 29 T cell receptor beta chains below, sequenced in a study of blood T cell repertoires in COVID-19. Profiled with immunoSEQ multiplex PCR; TCRdb holds only in-frame clones, not every one. In the table there are approximately 75,000 clones, around four fifths of which are singletons. The source material was peripheral blood. The source of these receptors is a woman over 75 with acute or convalescent COVID-19.

The chain uses TRBV3-1 (or the pseudogene TRBV3-2) and TRBJ1-4, with D unclear. The CDR3 sequence is 16 residues long. Per the germline V gene, CDR1 is LGHDT and CDR2 is YNNKEL (reference sequence). V lost 4 bases and J 0 bases, leaving 12 bases between the germline ends. The CDR3 loop is CASSLRGGSTNEKLFF. The CDR3 DNA follows: TGTGCCAGCAGCCTACGAGGAGGGTCAACTAATGAAAAACTGTTTTTT.

This chain joins TRBV7-8 and TRBJ1-3; 7 nucleotides line up with TRBD1. The germline V gene encodes CDR1 SGHVS and CDR2 FQNEAQ. This CDR3 has 17 residues. The J segment lost 0 bases and the V segment lost 5 bases, leaving 10 bases of the junction unmatched. This CDR3 is CASSVRPGQSSGNTIYF. The CDR3 coding sequence is TGTGCCAGCAGCGTTAGGCCGGGACAGAGCTCTGGAAACACCATATATTTT.

This clone was observed a handful of times. This chain uses TRBV5-1 with TRBJ1-4, with D possibly matching TRBD1 (6 bases). V was clipped by 4 bases and J by 7 bases, with 20 bases between them. Per the germline V gene, CDR1 is SGHRS and CDR2 is YFSETQ. This CDR3 is 16 amino acids long. CDR3 sequence reads: CASSQLLQGPGEKLFF. As DNA, the CDR3 is TGCGCCAGCAGCCAATTGTTACAGGGCCCCGGTGAAAAACTGTTTTTT.

In this sample, this clone turned up a few times. This sequence joins TRBV7-2 and TRBJ2-7; TRBD2 agrees at 14 bases. Per the germline V gene, CDR1 is SGHTA and CDR2 is FQGNSA. The J segment lost 6 bases and the V segment lost 5 bases, leaving 15 bases of the junction unmatched. The CDR3 spans 18 residues. The CDR3: CASSPRTSGRPLLGEQYF. The CDR3, as DNA: TGTGCCAGCAGCCCAAGGACTAGCGGGAGGCCCCTGCTGGGCGAGCAGTACTTC.

The V call is TRBV19, the J call TRBJ2-7; maybe TRBD1 (6 bases). The CDR3 runs to 12 residues. V was cut by 5 bases and J by 5 bases, with 10 bases left in between. Germline CDR1 and CDR2: LNHDA and SQIVND (reference sequence). The CDR3, as DNA: TGTGCCAGTAGTCCACAGGGAAACGAGCAGTACTTC. It codes for CASSPQGNEQYF.

This rearrangement joins TRBV13 to TRBJ1-6; the match to TRBD1 covers 8 bases. This CDR3 has 15 residues. V gave up 4 bases and J gave up 5 bases; unmatched junction bases: 4. CDR1 PRHDT and CDR2 FYEKMQ come from the germline V gene (reference sequence). The CDR3 sequence: CASSYRTGHNSPLHF. For the CDR3, the DNA is TGTGCCAGCAGCTACCGGACAGGGCATAATTCACCCCTCCACTTT.

CDR3 sequence: CASSESRVRYEQYF. The CDR3 DNA sequence: TGCGCCAGCAGTGAGTCCCGGGTTCGGTACGAGCAGTACTTC. V usage is TRBV10-2 and J usage is TRBJ2-7; no clear D. V gave up 0 bases and J gave up 4 bases, with 10 bases separating them. The CDR3 loop spans 14 amino acids. From germline, CDR1 is WSHSY and CDR2 SAAADI.

This chain links TRBV9 with TRBJ1-2, with 7 nucleotides matching TRBD1. The germline gives CDR1 SGDLS, CDR2 YYNGEE. Losses at the gene ends were 0 bases for V and 4 bases for J; bases not matched to a gene: 6. The CDR3 runs to 15 residues. DNA for the CDR3: TGTGCCAGCAGCGTAGCAGGGACAGCTAGCTATGGCTACACCTTC. Translated: CASSVAGTASYGYTF.

The chain links TRBV9 to TRBJ2-1; 10 bases line up with TRBD2. The CDR3 consists of 16 residues. V dropped 2 bases and J dropped 4; count of bases not matched to a gene: 6. CDR1 is SGDLS, CDR2 YYNGEE, per germline. CDR3 protein: CASSVGTSAIYNEQFF. CDR3 nucleotides: TGTGCCAGCAGCGTCGGGACTAGCGCTATTTACAATGAGCAGTTCTTC.

The chain couples TRBV3-1 (or the pseudogene TRBV3-2) to TRBJ1-6, with 8 nucleotides matching TRBD1. The CDR3 length is 15 residues. Germline trimming cut 1 base from V and 6 bases from J; bases unmatched to any gene: 2. The V gene's germline CDR1 is LGHDT and CDR2 YNNKEL (reference sequence). CDR3 loop: CASSQGGQVNSPLHF. The CDR3 nucleotides are TGTGCCAGCAGCCAAGGGGGACAGGTTAATTCACCCCTCCACTTT.

The chain is built from TRBV11-2 and TRBJ1-1; no clear D. Germline lookup yields CDR1 SGHAT and CDR2 FQNNGV. CDR3 length: 13 residues. The V and J ends lost 3 bases and 11 bases respectively, with 16 bases between them. The CDR3: CASSFLMTPSAFF. For the CDR3, the DNA is TGTGCCAGCAGCTTTTTGATGACTCCTTCGGCTTTCTTT.

In DNA, the CDR3 is TGTGCAACGGGACAGGGGGGCAATCAGCCCCAGCATTTT. Protein sequence: CATGQGGNQPQHF. This chain joins TRBV7-9 and TRBJ1-5, with 11 nucleotides matching TRBD1. Germline V CDR1 and CDR2: SEHNR, FQNEAQ (reference sequence). This CDR3 comprises 13 residues. Full variable domain (missing parts from reference TRBV7-9 and TRBJ1-5): DTGVSQNPRHKITKRGQNVTFRCDPISEHNRLYWYRQTLGQGPEFLTYFQNEAQLEKSRLLSDRFSAERPKGSFSTLEIQRTEQGDSAMYLCATGQGGNQPQHFGDGTRLSIL.

DNA of the CDR3: TGTGCCAGCAGCTTAGGGGAGTGGACTGAAGCTTTCTTT. It encodes CASSLGEWTEAFF. J is TRBJ1-1 and V is TRBV7-9; D gene uncertain. The CDR3 extends over 13 amino acids. CDR1 SEHNR and CDR2 FQNEAQ come from the germline V gene (reference sequence). The V end was cut by 1 base, the J end by 5 bases, with 8 bases between.

The chain carries TRBV7-6 and TRBJ1-2; D gene ambiguous. The CDR3 is 13 residues long. V lost 5 bases to trimming and J lost 8 bases, with 15 bases between them. Germline V lookup: CDR1 SGHVS, CDR2 FNYEAQ. DNA of the CDR3: TGTGCCAGCAGCCCCCTCTTACAAGTGGGCTACACCTTC. Encoded protein: CASSPLLQVGYTF.

The V call is TRBV5-1, the J call TRBJ2-7, with 15 bases identical to TRBD2. This CDR3 contains 17 residues. V lost 3 bases, J lost 0 bases, and 4 bases stayed unmatched. Per the germline V gene, CDR1 is SGHRS and CDR2 is YFSETQ. The CDR3 DNA is TGCGCCAGCAGCTCGGGACTAGCGGGAGGAGCCTCCTACGAGCAGTACTTC. Protein product: CASSSGLAGGASYEQYF. Filled out from reference TRBV5-1 and TRBJ2-7, the complete variable domain reads KAGVTQTPRYLIKTRGQQVTLSCSPISGHRSVSWYQQTPGQGLQFLFEYFSETQRNKGNFPGRFSGRQFSNSRSEMNVSTLELGDSALYLCASSSGLAGGASYEQYFGPGTRLTVT.

The chain has TRBV10-3 and TRBJ1-4, with 10 bases that match TRBD1. The CDR3 is 13 residues long. Germline V gene lookup returns CDR1 ENHRY and CDR2 SYGVKD. The trim removed 6 bases at V and 8 bases at J, leaving 3 bases unmatched. The CDR3 nucleotides are TGTGCCATCAGCGGGACAGGGGAAGAAAAACTGTTTTTT. Translating gives CAISGTGEEKLFF.

The V call is TRBV29-1, the J call TRBJ2-7; 7 bases line up with TRBD1. Germline values: CDR1 SQVTM, CDR2 ANQGSEA. The CDR3 runs 14 residues. Germline trimming cut 7 bases from V and 5 bases from J; bases unmatched to any gene: 14. The CDR3 nucleotides read TGCAGCGCCGTCCCCGAGACAGGGTACCACGAGCAGTACTTC. It encodes CSAVPETGYHEQYF.

Here the CDR3 DNA reads TGCGCCAGCAGCCCGCGGGGGAATTCCTACGAGCAGTACTTC. This gives the protein CASSPRGNSYEQYF. V is TRBV5-1 and J is TRBJ2-7; 7 nucleotides align to TRBD2. Trimming cost V 4 bases and J 1 base; bases outside gene matches: 5. The CDR3 has 14 amino acids. Germline loops: CDR1 SGHRS, CDR2 YFSETQ.

The gene calls are TRBV5-5 and TRBJ1-5; D not certain. V was clipped by 0 bases and J by 4 bases, with 14 bases between them. The CDR3 is 16 residues long. Germline CDR1 is SGHKS and CDR2 is YYEKEE (reference sequence). The CDR3 loop reads CASSLVAGGLNQPQHF. As DNA, the CDR3 is TGTGCCAGCAGCTTGGTGGCAGGAGGTTTGAATCAGCCCCAGCATTTT.

The chain recombines TRBV29-1 with TRBJ1-1, with 9 bases fitting TRBD1. The CDR3 has 15 residues. After removal of 4 bases from V and 8 bases from J, the junction contained 14 bases not matched to a gene. Germline values: CDR1 SQVTM, CDR2 ANQGSEA. The CDR3 region is CSVGLGTGGSGEAFF. The CDR3 bases are TGCAGCGTTGGGCTGGGAACAGGGGGCTCTGGGGAAGCTTTCTTT.

The V and J genes are TRBV5-1 and TRBJ2-1; 7 bases map to TRBD2. Germline V gives CDR1 SGHRS, CDR2 YFSETQ. V trimming: 8 bases; J trimming: 0 bases; junction bases outside the gene matches: 8. The CDR3 consists of 15 residues. The DNA for the CDR3 is TGCGCCAGTACGCCGGGCGGGGGCTCCTACAATGAGCAGTTCTTC. Translating it yields CASTPGGGSYNEQFF.

This sequence joins TRBV2 and TRBJ1-4; 11 bases agree with TRBD1. Germline CDR1 SNHLY, CDR2 FYNNEI. V lost 6 bases to trimming and J lost 7 bases; unmatched junction nucleotides: 1. CDR3 size: 13 residues. CDR3 in amino acids: CASRGQGVEKLFF. In DNA, the CDR3 is TGTGCCAGCAGGGGACAGGGGGTTGAAAAACTGTTTTTT.

The chain recombines TRBV24-1 with TRBJ2-3, with a weak D call TRBD2 (5 bases). The CDR3 totals 16 residues. Germline values: CDR1 KGHDR, CDR2 SFDVKD. V shed 3 bases and J shed 2 bases, with 14 bases lying between them. CDR3 loop: CATSDGLDFPTDTQYF. In DNA, the CDR3 is TGTGCCACCAGTGATGGACTCGACTTTCCCACAGATACGCAGTATTTT.

The table lists this clone with a few counts. This rearrangement joins TRBV28 to TRBJ1-5; D ambiguous. The germline gives CDR1 MDHEN, CDR2 SYDVKM. V was pared by 7 bases and J by 5 bases, with 9 bases between. The length of the CDR3 is 12 residues. CDR3 nucleotides: TGTGCCAGCACTCTACTAGATCAGCCCCAGCATTTT. Protein: CASTLLDQPQHF.

The sample holds a few counts of this clone. The chain uses TRBV4-2 and TRBJ1-1; D is perhaps TRBD1 (6 bases). This CDR3 has 13 amino acids. Trimming pared 1 base from V and 7 bases from J, leaving 10 bases between. Germline V gene sequence: CDR1 LGHNA, CDR2 YNFKEQ. The CDR3, as DNA: TGTGCCAGCAGCCAAGGGGTACAGGGTGAAGCTTTCTTT. Amino acid sequence: CASSQGVQGEAFF.

The J gene is TRBJ1-1, the V gene TRBV30; TRBD1 agrees at 7 bases. The CDR3 is 16 amino acids. Germline V CDR1 and CDR2: GTSNPN, SVGIG (reference sequence). V lost 3 bases, J lost 1 base, and 11 bases stayed unmatched. CDR3 loop: CAWSPTRQGRNTEAFF. The CDR3 nucleotides read TGTGCCTGGAGCCCTACCCGACAGGGACGGAACACTGAAGCTTTCTTT. The entire variable domain, with the rest obtained from reference TRBV30 and TRBJ1-1, is as follows: SQTIHQWPATLVQPVGSPLSLECTVEGTSNPNLYWYRQAAGRGLQLLFYSVGIGQISSEVPQNLSASRPQDRQFILSSKKLLLSDSGFYLCAWSPTRQGRNTEAFFGQGTRLTVV.

This sequence joins TRBV7-3 and TRBJ2-1; D ambiguous. Germline loops: CDR1 SGHTA, CDR2 FQGTGA. Trimming left V 1 base short and J 8 bases short, with 9 bases between. CDR3 size: 13 residues. As DNA, the CDR3 is TGTGCCAGCAGCTTAAGCAGAGAGGATGAGCAGTTCTTC. Protein sequence: CASSLSREDEQFF.

The V call is TRBV29-1, the J call TRBJ1-1; D is uncertain. The CDR3 runs 14 residues. Trimming took 5 bases from V and 4 from J, leaving 17 bases between them. Germline CDR1 is SQVTM and CDR2 is ANQGSEA. The CDR3 reads CSVYTNGQFTEAFF. The CDR3 DNA sequence: TGCAGCGTTTACACGAATGGGCAGTTCACTGAAGCTTTCTTT.

The rearrangement links TRBV6-5 to TRBJ1-3; 7 bases align to TRBD1. J lost 4 bases, V lost 5 bases, and 8 bases had no gene match. Germline V gives CDR1 MNHEY, CDR2 SVGAGI. This CDR3 region has 15 residues. CDR3 sequence: CASSIQTGTGNTIYF. The CDR3 bases are TGTGCCAGCAGTATACAGACAGGGACCGGAAACACCATATATTTT.